These 19 T cell receptor beta chains were all obtained from the same sample, sequenced in a study of shared clonotypes between healthy human individuals. The data were produced by immunoSEQ multiplex PCR, yet TCRdb's version contains in-frame clones alone and is incomplete. This table holds 2 million to 2.5 million clones, 85% to 95% found once. Sequencing was performed on naive CD4+ T cells from PBMCs. Regarding subset: CD45RA+ positively selected. The receptor source for this set is a man aged 18 to 29 in good health. Some clones in this sample may be carry-over from other donors' samples.

The chain is built from TRBV10-1 and TRBJ2-2; no definite D call. V lost 2 bases to trimming and J lost 5 bases, with 6 bases between them. From germline, CDR1 is WNHNN and CDR2 SYGVQD (reference sequence). This CDR3 contains 13 residues. In DNA, the CDR3 is TGCGCCAGCAGTGAGCTCCTGACCGGGGAGCTGTTTTTT. Translated: CASSELLTGELFF.

About this clone: The sample holds other DNA sequences that translate to the same CDR3. The V gene is TRBV7-2, the J gene TRBJ1-2; no reliable D call. The V end lost 4 bases, the J end lost 5 bases, and 14 bases lay between the germline ends. Germline V gene lookup returns CDR1 SGHTA and CDR2 FQGNSA. The CDR3 length is 14 residues. The CDR3 nucleotides read TGTGCCAGCAGCTCGAACCGTGGAGGTTATGGCTACACCTTC. This encodes CASSSNRGGYGYTF.

The V gene is TRBV5-1, the J gene TRBJ2-1; D is unresolved. Trimming cost V 2 bases and J 2 bases, with 8 bases left between them. Germline assignment: CDR1 SGHRS and CDR2 YFSETQ. This CDR3 has 14 residues. CDR3 sequence: CASSFADTYNEQFF. CDR3 DNA sequence: TGCGCCAGCAGCTTCGCTGACACCTACAATGAGCAGTTCTTC.

The gene calls are TRBV2 and TRBJ2-2; tentatively, D is TRBD1 (5 bases). Per germline, CDR1 SNHLY and CDR2 FYNNEI. Trimming stripped 4 bases from V and 0 bases from J, with 6 bases between. CDR3 length: 14 residues. For the CDR3, the DNA is TGTGCCAGCAGTGCCAGGGCGAACACCGGGGAGCTGTTTTTT. Its protein is CASSARANTGELFF.

The chain uses TRBV5-1 and TRBJ1-1, with TRBD1 identical over 8 bases. The CDR3 is 17 amino acids. J gave up 1 base and V 0 bases, and 8 bases lay outside the gene matches. Germline V lookup: CDR1 SGHRS, CDR2 YFSETQ. CDR3 loop: CASSLVPGGLWNTEAFF. The CDR3 DNA is TGCGCCAGCAGCTTGGTGCCAGGGGGCCTCTGGAACACTGAAGCTTTCTTT.

Concerning this clone itself: Other DNA sequences of this sample code for an identical CDR3. The chain recombines TRBV18 with TRBJ1-4; no clear D. This CDR3 has 11 amino acids. Germline CDR1 and CDR2: KGHSH and LQKENI. Between the trimmed V and J ends, which lost 6 bases and 6 bases, there was a span of 5 bases. CDR3 region: CASSPDEKLFF. CDR3 sequence (DNA): TGTGCCAGCTCGCCGGATGAAAAACTGTTTTTT.

The chain's CDR3 is CTSSQVPLAGTYEQYF. In DNA, the CDR3 is TGCACCAGCAGCCAAGTTCCCCTAGCGGGAACCTACGAGCAGTACTTC. V usage is TRBV1 and J usage is TRBJ2-7; the table's D call, TRBD2, has no DNA check behind it. TRBV1 is reported as a pseudogene. The CDR3 length is 16 residues.

The V and J genes are TRBV29-1 and TRBJ2-3; 10 bases map to TRBD2. The CDR3 contains 16 residues. CDR1 SQVTM and CDR2 ANQGSEA come from the germline V gene. J was trimmed by 4 bases and V by 4 bases; bases with no gene match: 11. CDR3 protein: CSVAAGLAGAPDTQYF. CDR3 nucleotides: TGCAGCGTTGCCGCGGGGCTAGCGGGAGCCCCAGATACGCAGTATTTT.

This clone occurred once. V and J are TRBV30 and TRBJ2-3; D gene ambiguous. Germline CDR1 and CDR2: GTSNPN and SVGIG (reference sequence). The CDR3 extends over 12 amino acids. The V and J ends lost 5 bases and 6 bases respectively, with 12 bases between them. CDR3: CAWGRVGDTQYF. In DNA, the CDR3 is TGTGCCTGGGGTAGGGTCGGGGATACGCAGTATTTT.

This sequence joins TRBV14 and TRBJ2-2, with a possible D match to TRBD2 (5 bases). Trimming removed 4 bases from V and 4 bases from J, with 16 bases in between. Per the germline V gene, CDR1 is SGHDN and CDR2 is FVKESK. The CDR3 loop spans 16 amino acids. CDR3 residues: CASSPPRGPGTGELFF. In nucleotides, the CDR3 is TGTGCCAGCAGCCCACCCCGCGGGCCGGGCACCGGGGAGCTGTTTTTT.

The CDR3 loop reads CSVARTNGNTEAFF. The CDR3 DNA follows: TGCAGCGTTGCTAGGACAAACGGGAACACTGAAGCTTTCTTT. The V call is TRBV29-1, the J call TRBJ1-1, with D perhaps matching TRBD1 (5 bases). The CDR3 has 14 residues. Germline lookup yields CDR1 SQVTM and CDR2 ANQGSEA. V was shortened by 4 bases and J by 1 base, with 13 bases between the two germline ends.

This sequence joins TRBV7-9 and TRBJ1-3; D is ambiguous. Germline V gene sequence: CDR1 SEHNR, CDR2 FQNEAQ (reference sequence). Trimming cost V 3 bases and J 0 bases, with 15 bases left between them. This CDR3 region has 17 residues. The CDR3 protein is CASSLRRGTSSGNTIYF. CDR3 bases: TGTGCCAGCAGCTTGCGACGGGGTACATCCTCTGGAAACACCATATATTTT.

The sample holds one count of this clone. This chain links TRBV5-1 with TRBJ1-1, with TRBD1 as a possible D gene (6 bases). The CDR3 is made up of 15 amino acids. Trimming took off 2 bases at V and 5 bases at J, with 16 bases between the two ends. Per the germline V gene, CDR1 is SGHRS and CDR2 is YFSETQ. CDR3 DNA sequence: TGCGCCAGCAGCTTCAGCGGGGGCCGGGTAACTGAAGCTTTCTTT. This encodes CASSFSGGRVTEAFF. The full variable domain, rest sourced from reference TRBV5-1 and TRBJ1-1, is KAGVTQTPRYLIKTRGQQVTLSCSPISGHRSVSWYQQTPGQGLQFLFEYFSETQRNKGNFPGRFSGRQFSNSRSEMNVSTLELGDSALYLCASSFSGGRVTEAFFGQGTRLTVV.

The V gene is TRBV13, the J gene TRBJ1-2; D gene unclear. Germline CDR1 reads PRHDT; CDR2 reads FYEKMQ (reference sequence). Deletions cut 5 bases from V and 2 bases from J, with 9 bases between. The CDR3 has 13 residues. CDR3 sequence reads: CASSITKNYGYTF. Here the CDR3 DNA reads TGTGCCAGCAGCATAACAAAAAACTATGGCTACACCTTC.

This rearrangement joins TRBV4-2 to TRBJ2-5; 10 bases align to TRBD1. Per germline, CDR1 LGHNA and CDR2 YNFKEQ. The CDR3 runs to 14 residues. V trimming: 2 bases; J trimming: 4 bases; junction bases outside the gene matches: 1. The CDR3 loop reads CASSQRDRGETQYF. In nucleotides, the CDR3 is TGTGCCAGCAGCCAAAGGGACAGGGGAGAGACCCAGTACTTC.

The gene calls are TRBV6-6 and TRBJ2-7; 7 bases match TRBD1. V trimming: 6 bases; J trimming: 2 bases; junction bases outside the gene matches: 4. Germline CDR1 and CDR2: MNHNY and SVGAGI (reference sequence). The CDR3 loop spans 13 amino acids. The CDR3 sequence: CASRRQGPYEQYF. The CDR3 nucleotides read TGTGCCAGCAGGAGACAGGGACCCTACGAGCAGTACTTC.

The genes are TRBV29-1 and TRBJ2-2, with unresolved D. CDR1 is SQVTM, CDR2 ANQGSEA, per germline. The V end lost 0 bases, the J end lost 2 bases, and 10 bases lay between the germline ends. CDR3 length: 15 amino acids. The CDR3 nucleotides read TGCAGCGTTGAAGAGCAGCGCAGAAACACCGGGGAGCTGTTTTTT. It translates to CSVEEQRRNTGELFF.

V gene TRBV7-8 combines with J gene TRBJ1-2; 8 bases are shared with TRBD1. After removal of 5 bases from V and 6 bases from J, the junction contained 5 bases not matched to a gene. CDR1 SGHVS and CDR2 FQNEAQ come from the germline V gene. This CDR3 contains 13 residues. CDR3 bases: TGTGCCAGCAGCGCGACAGGGGTCGATGGCTACACCTTC. Protein: CASSATGVDGYTF.

Regarding this clone: Additional DNA sequences in this sample encode the identical CDR3. The chain joins TRBV29-1 to TRBJ2-7, with TRBD1 matching over 10 bases. Germline V gene data show CDR1 as SQVTM and CDR2 as ANQGSEA. With V trimmed by 4 bases and J by 6 bases, 3 bases remained unmatched. This CDR3 has 12 residues. This CDR3 is CSVGQGAGEQYF. CDR3 in DNA: TGCAGCGTTGGACAGGGGGCGGGCGAGCAGTACTTC.